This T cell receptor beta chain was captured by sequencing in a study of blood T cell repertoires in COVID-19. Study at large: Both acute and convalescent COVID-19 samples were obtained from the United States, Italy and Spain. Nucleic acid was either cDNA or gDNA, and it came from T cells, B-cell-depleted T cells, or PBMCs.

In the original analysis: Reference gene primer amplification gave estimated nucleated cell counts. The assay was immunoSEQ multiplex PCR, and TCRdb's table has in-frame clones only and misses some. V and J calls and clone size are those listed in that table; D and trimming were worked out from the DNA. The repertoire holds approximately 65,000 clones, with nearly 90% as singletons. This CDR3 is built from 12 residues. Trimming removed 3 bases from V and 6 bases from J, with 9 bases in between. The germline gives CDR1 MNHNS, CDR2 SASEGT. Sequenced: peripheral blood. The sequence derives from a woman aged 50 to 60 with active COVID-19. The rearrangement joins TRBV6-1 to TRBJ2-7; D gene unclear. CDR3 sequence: CASSDIPIEQYF. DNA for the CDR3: TGTGCCAGCAGTGACATTCCTATCGAGCAGTACTTC.